A single sample is the source of the 23 T cell receptor beta chains below, sequenced in a study of a mutant IDH1 vaccine in newly diagnosed glioma (dated by TCRdb to 2020 to 2023). Libraries were prepared through the immunoSEQ multiplex PCR assay. What TCRdb holds here is the immuneACCESS table cut down to in-frame rearrangements. Part of the clones is not present; checked against another copy, under half of the missing clones reflect an unresolved V gene, and the others are unexplained. The sample table records roughly 30,000 clones; approximately 88% of these occur just once. The leading ten clones occupy around 18% of the sample. Their cognate antigens are unknown. The sample's time point label, decoded: week 5, during vaccination. A 20-mer mutant IDH1 peptide at 300 micrograms in Montanide made up each vaccine dose, which was injected subcutaneously together with topical imiquimod. The sample consisted of PBMCs, taken from a glioma patient whose treatment included an IDH1 peptide vaccine. These receptors were obtained from a man younger than 35 with glioma.

The gene calls are TRBV7-9 and TRBJ1-1; no clear D. From germline, CDR1 is SEHNR and CDR2 FQNEAQ (reference sequence). The V gene lost 5 bases and the J gene lost 1 base, with 5 bases spanning the gap. This CDR3 is built from 12 residues. The CDR3 region has the DNA TGTGCCAGCAGCGTATCGAACACTGAAGCTTTCTTT. Its protein is CASSVSNTEAFF.

The V call is TRBV5-4, the J call TRBJ1-1, with D uncertain. V lost 4 bases to trimming and J lost 0 bases, with 13 bases between them. Germline loops: CDR1 SGHNT, CDR2 YYREEE (reference sequence). This CDR3 has 15 amino acids. CDR3 bases: TGTGCCAGCAGCAACGGAGGCGGGTTGAACACTGAAGCTTTCTTT. Protein sequence: CASSNGGGLNTEAFF.

This clone was counted a single time. The CDR3 nucleotides are TGTGCCAGCTCACCAACGGTGAGCTCTGGAAACACCATATATTTT. It translates to CASSPTVSSGNTIYF. This chain connects TRBV18 to TRBJ1-3; no firm D call. The V end lost 2 bases, the J end lost 0 bases, and 8 bases lay between the germline ends. The V gene's germline CDR1 is KGHSH and CDR2 LQKENI. There are 15 residues in the CDR3.

The CDR3 DNA follows: TGTGCCAGTAATGTGGGGAACACTGAAGCTTTCTTT. Residues: CASNVGNTEAFF. V usage is TRBV19 and J usage is TRBJ1-1, with no clear D. V lost 7 bases to trimming and J lost 1 base, with 7 bases between them. CDR1 and CDR2 (germline): LNHDA, SQIVND (reference sequence). The CDR3 is 12 amino acids.

The V call is TRBV7-6, the J call TRBJ2-3; TRBD2 aligns across 11 bases. Germline V gene sequence: CDR1 SGHVS, CDR2 FNYEAQ. Trimming removed 0 bases from V and 0 bases from J; junction bases left unmatched: 5. The CDR3 is 18 amino acids. The CDR3 reads CASSLATSGAPSTDTQYF. DNA for the CDR3: TGTGCCAGCAGCTTAGCGACTAGCGGGGCACCTAGCACAGATACGCAGTATTTT. The whole variable domain, remainder taken from reference TRBV7-6 and TRBJ2-3, is GAGVSQSPRYKVTKRGQDVALRCDPISGHVSLYWYRQALGQGPEFLTYFNYEAQQDKSGLPNDRFSAERPEGSISTLTIQRTEQRDSAMYRCASSLATSGAPSTDTQYFGPGTRLTVL.

The chain recombines TRBV30 with TRBJ1-5; the match to TRBD1 covers 9 bases. CDR1 is GTSNPN and CDR2 is SVGIG in the germline V gene (reference sequence). The CDR3 runs to 13 residues. The V segment lost 1 base and the J segment 7 bases; nucleotides outside the gene matches: 2. CDR3: CAWSGTGVQPQHF. In nucleotides, the CDR3 is TGTGCCTGGAGTGGGACAGGGGTCCAGCCCCAGCATTTT.

This clone was observed once. This rearrangement joins TRBV4-3 to TRBJ2-7, with no clear D. CDR1 and CDR2 (germline): LGHNA, YSLEER. Trimming stripped 0 bases from V and 3 bases from J, with 12 bases between. The CDR3 is 15 amino acids. The CDR3 DNA is TGCGCCAGCAGCCAAGAGTCACAGAGAATCTACGAGCAGTACTTC. Translation gives CASSQESQRIYEQYF.

The chain is built from TRBV5-1 and TRBJ1-1; no clear D. The V gene's germline CDR1 is SGHRS and CDR2 YFSETQ. Trimming left V 4 bases short and J 2 bases short, with 12 bases between. The CDR3 length is 14 residues. For the CDR3, the DNA is TGCGCCAGCAGCCCCGGATTCCAAAACACTGAAGCTTTCTTT. This translates into CASSPGFQNTEAFF.

The chain recombines TRBV27 with TRBJ2-3, with D perhaps matching TRBD2 (5 bases). This CDR3 has 15 residues. In germline, CDR1 is MNHEY, CDR2 SMNVEV (reference sequence). Trimming took off 5 bases at V and 4 bases at J, with 16 bases between the two ends. CDR3 protein: CASSPWGAGADTQYF. The CDR3 DNA reads as TGTGCCAGCAGTCCATGGGGAGCCGGGGCAGATACGCAGTATTTT.

The CDR3 reads CASSKVGIPEPDRYGQPQHF. The CDR3 bases are TGTGCCAGCAGCAAAGTTGGGATCCCGGAACCCGACCGGTATGGTCAGCCCCAGCATTTT. V is TRBV21-1 and J is TRBJ1-5. TRBV21-1 constitutes a pseudogene. CDR3 size: 20 residues.

This chain links TRBV6-5 with TRBJ1-1; no reliable D call. CDR3 length: 14 amino acids. Per germline, CDR1 MNHEY and CDR2 SVGAGI. Trimming pared 7 bases from V and 4 bases from J, leaving 16 bases between. The CDR3 DNA sequence: TGTGCCAGCAACAAACGGACGGCGGCCACTGAAGCTTTCTTT. It is translated as CASNKRTAATEAFF.

The chain is built from TRBV29-1 and TRBJ1-1; no clear D gene. Germline CDR1 SQVTM, CDR2 ANQGSEA. The CDR3 totals 11 residues. V was trimmed by 6 bases and J by 11 bases, leaving 16 bases between them. The CDR3 DNA reads TGCAGCGTACCCGAAAACCAAGAGGCTTTCTTT. Its translation is CSVPENQEAFF.

The chain employs TRBV19 and TRBJ2-2; no firm D call. CDR3 length: 14 residues. V was trimmed by 0 bases and J by 1 base, leaving 3 bases between them. The germline gives CDR1 LNHDA, CDR2 SQIVND (reference sequence). The DNA of the CDR3 is TGTGCCAGTAGTATAGAAGGGAACACCGGGGAGCTGTTTTTT. As protein: CASSIEGNTGELFF.

V and J are TRBV6-5 and TRBJ1-1, with D perhaps TRBD1 (5 bases). The CDR3 has 13 residues. Trimming removed 5 bases at V and 8 bases at J, with 15 bases between. CDR1 is MNHEY and CDR2 is SVGAGI in the germline V gene. The CDR3 nucleotides are TGTGCCAGCAGTGTGAGTCGGGGCATCGAAGCTTTCTTT. Translating gives CASSVSRGIEAFF.

V is TRBV5-1 and J is TRBJ1-6, with a weak D call TRBD1 (6 bases). The CDR3 extends over 16 amino acids. Per germline, CDR1 SGHRS and CDR2 YFSETQ. V was cut by 3 bases and J by 0 bases, with 10 bases left in between. The CDR3 sequence is CASSYGQNSYNSPLHF. The CDR3, as DNA: TGCGCCAGCAGCTACGGACAGAACTCCTATAATTCACCCCTCCACTTT.

This clone was seen more than once but under ten times. The chain is built from TRBV4-1 and TRBJ1-5; tentatively, D is TRBD1 (5 bases). The germline V gene has CDR1 MGHRA and CDR2 YSYEKL. Trimming shortened V by 0 bases and J by 6 bases, and 12 bases separated the two germline ends. The CDR3 has 15 residues. This CDR3 is CASSQDPGTGQPQHF. CDR3 bases: TGCGCCAGCAGCCAAGATCCGGGGACGGGTCAGCCCCAGCATTTT.

This clone is a singleton in its sample. The rearrangement links TRBV9 to TRBJ1-4, with TRBD1 matching 9 bases. V was pared by 4 bases and J by 8 bases, with 9 bases of the junction left unmatched. Germline V gene data show CDR1 as SGDLS and CDR2 as YYNGEE. The CDR3 is made up of 15 amino acids. CDR3 in amino acids: CASSTVTGGKEKLFF. As DNA, the CDR3 is TGTGCCAGCAGCACGGTGACAGGGGGGAAGGAAAAACTGTTTTTT. Full variable domain (rest looked up from reference TRBV9 and TRBJ1-4): DSGVTQTPKHLITATGQRVTLRCSPRSGDLSVYWYQQSLDQGLQFLIQYYNGEERAKGNILERFSAQQFPDLHSELNLSSLELGDSALYFCASSTVTGGKEKLFFGSGTQLSVL.

The chain combines TRBV2 with TRBJ1-3; no firm D call. This CDR3 spans 13 amino acids. The V end was cut by 8 bases, the J end by 0 bases, with 8 bases between. Germline lookup yields CDR1 SNHLY and CDR2 FYNNEI. The CDR3 protein is CASGQSSGNTIYF. The CDR3 DNA reads as TGTGCCAGCGGGCAGAGCTCTGGAAACACCATATATTTT. Looking up the rest from reference TRBV2 and TRBJ1-3 gives the full variable domain: EPEVTQTPSHQVTQMGQEVILRCVPISNHLYFYWYRQILGQKVEFLVSFYNNEISEKSEIFDDQFSVERPDGSNFTLKIRSTKLEDSAMYFCASGQSSGNTIYFGEGSWLTVV.

This rearrangement joins TRBV5-4 to TRBJ2-5; D perhaps matches TRBD1 (5 bases). The CDR3 runs to 13 residues. Trimming shortened V by 1 base and J by 5 bases, and 9 bases separated the two germline ends. Germline V gene sequence: CDR1 SGHNT, CDR2 YYREEE (reference sequence). The chain's CDR3 is CASSLPSGETQYF. The DNA of the CDR3 is TGTGCCAGCAGCTTGCCCTCAGGGGAGACCCAGTACTTC.

This clone was counted once. The chain links TRBV6-6 to TRBJ2-7; no clear D gene. V gave up 2 bases and J gave up 2 bases, with 7 bases separating them. This CDR3 comprises 13 residues. Looked up from germline, CDR1 is MNHNY and CDR2 is SVGAGI (reference sequence). The chain's CDR3 is CASSYGRAYEQYF. The CDR3 DNA is TGTGCCAGCAGTTACGGACGCGCCTACGAGCAGTACTTC.

The CDR3 region is CASSIDRGGNQPQHF. The CDR3 DNA reads as TGTGCCAGTAGTATAGATCGGGGAGGTAATCAGCCCCAGCATTTT. This chain connects TRBV19 to TRBJ1-5; D remains unclear. The CDR3 covers 15 residues. Trimming stripped 0 bases from V and 4 bases from J, with 10 bases between. The germline V gene encodes CDR1 LNHDA and CDR2 SQIVND (reference sequence).

CDR3 nucleotide sequence: TGTGCCAGCAGCTTGGCGAAGAACTCCCTCTATGGCTACACCTTC. Protein product: CASSLAKNSLYGYTF. The chain recombines TRBV5-8 with TRBJ1-2; D is undetermined. V lost 0 bases, J lost 4 bases, and 13 bases lay in between. This CDR3 has 15 residues. Germline CDR1 is SGHTS and CDR2 is YDEGEE.

The CDR3 spells CASSLASGRAGEQFF. CDR3 coding DNA: TGTGCCAGCAGCTTAGCTAGCGGGAGGGCCGGGGAGCAGTTCTTC. This chain joins TRBV7-6 and TRBJ2-1; 11 nucleotides agree with TRBD2. CDR1 SGHVS and CDR2 FNYEAQ come from the germline V gene. The CDR3 has 15 amino acids. V trimming: 0 bases; J trimming: 10 bases; junction bases outside the gene matches: 5.